Below are 17 T cell receptor beta chains sequenced from a single sample in a study of shared clonotypes between healthy human individuals. The protocol was immunoSEQ multiplex PCR, while the TCRdb copy is restricted to in-frame clones and leaves out a portion. The top ten clones hold around 0.14% of a sample with about 2,500,000 clones, over 85% of them seen once. Specimen: naive CD4+ T cells sorted from blood. Specified subset: CD45RA+ positively selected. Receptor source: a young man in good health.

Concerning this clone: The junction and the germline gene differ at one end; a read error may be behind it. The chain is built from TRBV30 and TRBJ1-2, with D unclear. The CDR3 has 13 residues. Germline V gene lookup returns CDR1 GTSNPN and CDR2 SVGIG (reference sequence). Written as DNA, the CDR3 is TGTGCCTGGAGTGGAGGTGGGCCGTCCCCTTTCGGATTC. Protein product: CAWSGGGPSPFGF.

The rearrangement uses TRBV7-2 and TRBJ2-7; possible D gene TRBD2, 6 bases. Germline-derived CDR1 and CDR2 are SGHTA and FQGNSA. V lost 4 bases and J 4 bases, leaving 20 bases between the germline ends. The CDR3 has 16 amino acids. CDR3 in DNA: TGTGCCAGCAGCTCCCCCCCCGGGGGTTTTGCATACGAGCAGTACTTC. Protein product: CASSSPPGGFAYEQYF.

The J gene is TRBJ2-5, the V gene TRBV10-1; 9 positions match TRBD1. Germline trimming cut 3 bases from V and 4 bases from J; bases unmatched to any gene: 15. Germline V gene lookup returns CDR1 WNHNN and CDR2 SYGVQD (reference sequence). The CDR3 is made up of 18 amino acids. As DNA, the CDR3 is TGCGCCAGCAGTGATTACGATTCCGGACAGGGGATAGGAGAGACCCAGTACTTC. It encodes CASSDYDSGQGIGETQYF.

The chain joins TRBV20-1 to TRBJ2-7, with D perhaps TRBD2 (6 bases). The CDR3 has 11 residues. The V end was cut by 3 bases, the J end by 9 bases, with 12 bases between. Germline CDR1 DFQATT, CDR2 SNEGSKA (reference sequence). CDR3 in amino acids: CSASDGSAQYF. CDR3 sequence (DNA): TGCAGTGCTAGCGACGGGAGTGCGCAGTACTTC.

For the CDR3, the DNA is TGTGCCACTCTGGCGGAGGGACCTCCTTACGAGCAGTACTTC. This codes for CATLAEGPPYEQYF. The chain is built from TRBV28 and TRBJ2-7, with D possibly being TRBD2 (6 bases). The CDR3 is made up of 14 amino acids. V lost 10 bases, J lost 4 bases, and 20 bases lay in between. The germline gives CDR1 MDHEN, CDR2 SYDVKM.

This clone came up a few times. The chain combines TRBV4-2 with TRBJ1-1; a weak D match, TRBD1 (6 bases). The CDR3 loop spans 14 amino acids. Deletions cut 6 bases from V and 4 bases from J, with 15 bases between. Germline CDR1 reads LGHNA; CDR2 reads YNFKEQ. In nucleotides, the CDR3 is TGTGCCAGCAGTCAATTCACAGGGCTCACTGAAGCTTTCTTT. Residues: CASSQFTGLTEAFF.

J is TRBJ2-5 and V is TRBV11-3; TRBD1 aligns across 9 bases. J was trimmed by 4 bases and V by 5 bases; bases with no gene match: 5. Germline V gives CDR1 SGHNT, CDR2 YENEEA. The CDR3 extends over 14 amino acids. The CDR3 DNA sequence: TGTGCCAGCAGCCCGGGGACAGGGCGAGAGACCCAGTACTTC. Protein sequence: CASSPGTGRETQYF.

This chain joins TRBV10-2 and TRBJ1-4; D gene unclear. CDR3 length equals 12 residues. Germline assignment: CDR1 WSHSY and CDR2 SAAADI. Trimming took 3 bases from V and 5 from J, leaving 4 bases between them. CDR3 in amino acids: CASSELNEKLFF. DNA for the CDR3: TGCGCCAGCAGTGAATTGAATGAAAAACTGTTTTTT.

The V gene is TRBV7-8, the J gene TRBJ2-7, with D possibly TRBD1 on 5 matching bases. This CDR3 contains 14 residues. V lost 6 bases, J lost 0 bases, and 12 bases lay in between. From germline, CDR1 is SGHVS and CDR2 FQNEAQ. The CDR3 region has the DNA TGTGCCAGCAGTACGACAGTCCCCTCCTACGAGCAGTACTTC. Translating gives CASSTTVPSYEQYF.

This chain joins TRBV7-9 and TRBJ1-4; 7 nucleotides match TRBD1. V shed 3 bases, J shed 8 bases, and the junction held 6 bases outside the gene matches. Germline CDR1 reads SEHNR; CDR2 reads FQNEAQ (reference sequence). The CDR3 covers 14 residues. CDR3 region: CASSFEGAHEKLFF. As DNA, the CDR3 is TGTGCCAGCAGCTTCGAGGGGGCTCACGAAAAACTGTTTTTT.

V and J are TRBV19 and TRBJ2-3; 7 positions match TRBD2. Germline assignment: CDR1 LNHDA and CDR2 SQIVND (reference sequence). After removal of 5 bases from V and 3 bases from J, the junction contained 8 bases not matched to a gene. CDR3 length: 15 amino acids. The CDR3 sequence: CASSQGLHLTDTQYF. In DNA, the CDR3 is TGTGCCAGTAGTCAGGGACTACACCTGACAGATACGCAGTATTTT.

This clone was counted once. The chain combines TRBV5-1 with TRBJ2-1; 7 bases match TRBD1. This CDR3 contains 15 residues. Germline-derived CDR1 and CDR2 are SGHRS and YFSETQ. J lost 6 bases, V lost 0 bases, and 6 bases had no gene match. This chain's CDR3 is CASSLVQGKGNEQFF. The DNA of the CDR3 is TGCGCCAGCAGCTTGGTACAGGGGAAAGGCAATGAGCAGTTCTTC.

This chain uses TRBV6-1 with TRBJ1-6; D is ambiguous. CDR1 and CDR2 from the germline V gene are MNHNS and SASEGT. The V gene lost 8 bases and the J gene lost 10 bases, with 18 bases spanning the gap. The CDR3 consists of 14 residues. CDR3 sequence (DNA): TGTGCCAGCGTCGGAGGAGGGTTAGGATCACCCCTCCACTTT. Protein sequence: CASVGGGLGSPLHF.

V gene TRBV27 combines with J gene TRBJ2-3, with 9 bases matching TRBD2. Germline assignment: CDR1 MNHEY and CDR2 SMNVEV (reference sequence). The CDR3 spans 14 residues. With 6 bases clipped from V and 2 bases from J, the junction kept 3 bases outside the gene matches. CDR3 nucleotide sequence: TGTGCCAGCAGGAGCGGGGGGTTCACAGATACGCAGTATTTT. Amino acid sequence: CASRSGGFTDTQYF.

This chain connects TRBV9 to TRBJ1-3; D may be TRBD1 (6 bases). Between the trimmed V and J ends, which lost 3 bases and 4 bases, there was a span of 20 bases. Germline V gives CDR1 SGDLS, CDR2 YYNGEE. The CDR3 consists of 17 residues. CDR3 DNA sequence: TGTGCCAGCAGCGCGCCCGAAAAACAGGGCTGGGGAAACACCATATATTTT. This sequence encodes CASSAPEKQGWGNTIYF. Using reference TRBV9 and TRBJ1-3 for the parts outside the CDR3, the full variable domain is DSGVTQTPKHLITATGQRVTLRCSPRSGDLSVYWYQQSLDQGLQFLIQYYNGEERAKGNILERFSAQQFPDLHSELNLSSLELGDSALYFCASSAPEKQGWGNTIYFGEGSWLTVV.

V and J are TRBV6-5 and TRBJ2-1; a weak D match, TRBD2 (6 bases). The V end lost 4 bases, the J end lost 3 bases, and 10 bases lay between the germline ends. The germline V gene encodes CDR1 MNHEY and CDR2 SVGAGI. This CDR3 has 14 residues. The CDR3 spells CASSLRRDYNEQFF. The CDR3 coding sequence is TGTGCCAGCAGTTTACGGCGGGACTACAATGAGCAGTTCTTC.

V is TRBV5-1 and J is TRBJ1-1; 8 positions match TRBD1. V gave up 3 bases and J gave up 0 bases; unmatched junction bases: 4. The CDR3 covers 15 residues. Germline values: CDR1 SGHRS, CDR2 YFSETQ. The CDR3 loop reads CASSSQGAMNTEAFF. CDR3 sequence (DNA): TGCGCCAGCAGCTCGCAGGGGGCGATGAACACTGAAGCTTTCTTT.